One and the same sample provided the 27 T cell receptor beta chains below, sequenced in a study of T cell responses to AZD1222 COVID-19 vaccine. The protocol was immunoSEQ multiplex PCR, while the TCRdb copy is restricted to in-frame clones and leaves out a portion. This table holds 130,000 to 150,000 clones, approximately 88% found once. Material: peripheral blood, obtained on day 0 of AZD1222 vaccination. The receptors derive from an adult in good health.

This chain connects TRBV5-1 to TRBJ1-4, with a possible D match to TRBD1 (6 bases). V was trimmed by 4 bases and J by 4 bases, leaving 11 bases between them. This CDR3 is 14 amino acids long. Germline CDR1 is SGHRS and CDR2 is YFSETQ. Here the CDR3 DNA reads TGCGCCAGCAGCGCGGGACAACTTAATGAAAAACTGTTTTTT. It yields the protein CASSAGQLNEKLFF.

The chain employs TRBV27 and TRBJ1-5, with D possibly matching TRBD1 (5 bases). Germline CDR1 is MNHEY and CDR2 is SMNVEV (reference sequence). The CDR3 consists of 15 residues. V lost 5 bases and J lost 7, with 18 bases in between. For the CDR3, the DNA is TGTGCCAGCAGTCCCTTCGGCAGGGTTGACCAGCCCCAGCATTTT. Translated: CASSPFGRVDQPQHF.

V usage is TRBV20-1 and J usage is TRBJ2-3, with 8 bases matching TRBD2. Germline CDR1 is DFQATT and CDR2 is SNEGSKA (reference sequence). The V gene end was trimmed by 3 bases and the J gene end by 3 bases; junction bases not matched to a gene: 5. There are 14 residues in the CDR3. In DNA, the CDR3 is TGCAGTGCTAGTGGCGGGGGGTTAACAGATACGCAGTATTTT. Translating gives CSASGGGLTDTQYF.

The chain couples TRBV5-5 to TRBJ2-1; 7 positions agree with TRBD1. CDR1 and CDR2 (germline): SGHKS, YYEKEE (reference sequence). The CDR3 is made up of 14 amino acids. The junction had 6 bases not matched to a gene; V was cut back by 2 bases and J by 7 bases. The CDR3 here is CASSFMTGRNEQFF. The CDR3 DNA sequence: TGTGCCAGCAGCTTCATGACAGGGCGGAATGAGCAGTTCTTC.

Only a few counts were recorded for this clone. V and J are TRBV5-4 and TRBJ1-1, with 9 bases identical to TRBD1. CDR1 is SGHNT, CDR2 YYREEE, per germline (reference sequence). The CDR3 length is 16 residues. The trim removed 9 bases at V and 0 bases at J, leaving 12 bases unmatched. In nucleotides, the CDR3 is TGTGCCACTTCACAGGGGGCGTCTAACATGAACACTGAAGCTTTCTTT. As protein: CATSQGASNMNTEAFF.

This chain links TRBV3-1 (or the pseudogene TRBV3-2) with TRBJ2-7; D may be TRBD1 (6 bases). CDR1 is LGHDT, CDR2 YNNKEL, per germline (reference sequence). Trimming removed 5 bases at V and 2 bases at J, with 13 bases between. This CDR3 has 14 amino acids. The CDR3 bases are TGTGCCAGCAGCTCAAGTGGGGGCGCCTACGAGCAGTACTTC. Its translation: CASSSSGGAYEQYF.

The CDR3 DNA reads as TGCGCCAGCAGCTTGGCGCCACAGAACACTGAAGCTTTCTTT. Translating gives CASSLAPQNTEAFF. The V and J genes are TRBV5-1 and TRBJ1-1; no clear D gene. V was clipped by 0 bases and J by 1 base, with 7 bases between them. The CDR3 totals 14 residues. Germline V gives CDR1 SGHRS, CDR2 YFSETQ.

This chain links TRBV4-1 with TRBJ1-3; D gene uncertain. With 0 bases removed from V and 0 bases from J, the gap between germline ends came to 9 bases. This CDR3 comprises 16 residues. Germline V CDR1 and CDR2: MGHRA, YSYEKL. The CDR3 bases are TGCGCCAGCAGCCAAGATTGGACCCTCTCTGGAAACACCATATATTTT. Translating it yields CASSQDWTLSGNTIYF.

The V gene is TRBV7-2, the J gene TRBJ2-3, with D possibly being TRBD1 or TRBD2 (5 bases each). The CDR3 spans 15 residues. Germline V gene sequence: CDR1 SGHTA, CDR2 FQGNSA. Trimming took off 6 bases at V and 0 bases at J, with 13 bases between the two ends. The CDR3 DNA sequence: TGTGCCAGCAGTTCGGGACGCCATAGCACAGATACGCAGTATTTT. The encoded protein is CASSSGRHSTDTQYF.

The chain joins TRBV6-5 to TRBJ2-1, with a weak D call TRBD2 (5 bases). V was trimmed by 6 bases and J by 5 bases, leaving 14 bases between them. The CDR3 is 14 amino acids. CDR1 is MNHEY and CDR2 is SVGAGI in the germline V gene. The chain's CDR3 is CASRPPGSNNEQFF. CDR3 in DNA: TGTGCCAGCAGGCCCCCGGGGTCCAACAATGAGCAGTTCTTC.

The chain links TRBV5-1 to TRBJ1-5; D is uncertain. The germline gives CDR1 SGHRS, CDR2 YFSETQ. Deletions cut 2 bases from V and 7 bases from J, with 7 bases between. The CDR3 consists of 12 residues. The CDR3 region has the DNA TGCGCCAGCAGCTTTGAAGGCCAGCCCCAGCATTTT. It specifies CASSFEGQPQHF.

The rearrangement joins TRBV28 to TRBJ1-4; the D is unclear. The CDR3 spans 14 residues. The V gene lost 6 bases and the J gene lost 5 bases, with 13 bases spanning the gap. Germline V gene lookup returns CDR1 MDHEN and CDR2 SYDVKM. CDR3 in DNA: TGTGCCAGCAGCGAGGCCGGGAGAAATGAAAAACTGTTTTTT. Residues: CASSEAGRNEKLFF.

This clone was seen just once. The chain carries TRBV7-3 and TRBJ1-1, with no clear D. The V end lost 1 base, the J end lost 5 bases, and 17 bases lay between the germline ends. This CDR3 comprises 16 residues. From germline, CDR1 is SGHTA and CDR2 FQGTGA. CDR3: CASSLSPPATLTEAFF. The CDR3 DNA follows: TGTGCCAGCAGCTTAAGCCCCCCCGCCACATTAACTGAAGCTTTCTTT.

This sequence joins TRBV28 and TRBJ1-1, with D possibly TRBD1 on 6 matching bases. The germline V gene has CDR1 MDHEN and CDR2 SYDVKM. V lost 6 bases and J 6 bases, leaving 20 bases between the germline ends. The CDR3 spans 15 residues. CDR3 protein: CASSPPGAKGAEAFF. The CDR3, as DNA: TGTGCCAGCAGCCCCCCAGGGGCTAAGGGCGCTGAAGCTTTCTTT.

The CDR3 region has the DNA TGTGCCAGCGCGAGAGCGGGGTTTGCCTACGAGCAGTACTTC. This sequence encodes CASARAGFAYEQYF. The chain recombines TRBV7-2 with TRBJ2-7; 7 positions agree with TRBD2. Germline lookup yields CDR1 SGHTA and CDR2 FQGNSA. This CDR3 is 14 amino acids long. V lost 8 bases and J lost 2; bases outside the gene matches: 9. Variable domain in full (rest from reference TRBV7-2 and TRBJ2-7): GAGVSQSPSNKVTEKGKDVELRCDPISGHTALYWYRQSLGQGLEFLIYFQGNSAPDKSGLPSDRFSAERTGGSVSTLTIQRTQQEDSAVYLCASARAGFAYEQYFGPGTRLTVT.

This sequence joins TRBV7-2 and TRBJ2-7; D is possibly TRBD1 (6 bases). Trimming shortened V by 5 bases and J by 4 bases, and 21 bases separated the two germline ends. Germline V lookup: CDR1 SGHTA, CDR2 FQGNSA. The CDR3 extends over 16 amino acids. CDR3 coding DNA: TGTGCCAGCAGCCATTTGGGAGCTGGGGGCACGTACGAGCAGTACTTC. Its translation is CASSHLGAGGTYEQYF. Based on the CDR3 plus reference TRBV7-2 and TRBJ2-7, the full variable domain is GAGVSQSPSNKVTEKGKDVELRCDPISGHTALYWYRQSLGQGLEFLIYFQGNSAPDKSGLPSDRFSAERTGGSVSTLTIQRTQQEDSAVYLCASSHLGAGGTYEQYFGPGTRLTVT.

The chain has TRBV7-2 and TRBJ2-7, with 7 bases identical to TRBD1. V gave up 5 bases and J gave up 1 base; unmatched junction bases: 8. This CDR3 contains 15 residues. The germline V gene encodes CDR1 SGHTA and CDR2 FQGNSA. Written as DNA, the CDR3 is TGTGCCAGCAGCACCTACAGGGGTGGGTCCTACGAGCAGTACTTC. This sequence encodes CASSTYRGGSYEQYF.

CDR3 protein: CASSVADGGYGAGELFF. DNA of the CDR3: TGCGCCAGCAGCGTCGCGGACGGGGGGTATGGGGCCGGGGAGCTGTTTTTT. The chain joins TRBV10-2 to TRBJ2-2, with 7 bases identical to TRBD2. CDR1 is WSHSY, CDR2 SAAADI, per germline. This CDR3 comprises 17 residues. V was clipped by 6 bases and J by 6 bases; unmatched bases: 16.

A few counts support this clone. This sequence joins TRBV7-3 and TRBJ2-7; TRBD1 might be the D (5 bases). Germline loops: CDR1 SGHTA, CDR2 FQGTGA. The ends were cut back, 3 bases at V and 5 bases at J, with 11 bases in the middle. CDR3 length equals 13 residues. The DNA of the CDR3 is TGTGCCAGCAGCTTGGGGCAGCCCCACGAGCAGTACTTC. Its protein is CASSLGQPHEQYF.

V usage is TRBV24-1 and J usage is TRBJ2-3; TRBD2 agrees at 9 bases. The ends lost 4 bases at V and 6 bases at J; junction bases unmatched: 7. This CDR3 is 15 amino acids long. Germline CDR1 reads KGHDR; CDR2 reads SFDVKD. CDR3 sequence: CATSETGTSSDTQYF. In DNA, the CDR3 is TGTGCCACCAGTGAGACCGGGACTAGCAGCGATACGCAGTATTTT.

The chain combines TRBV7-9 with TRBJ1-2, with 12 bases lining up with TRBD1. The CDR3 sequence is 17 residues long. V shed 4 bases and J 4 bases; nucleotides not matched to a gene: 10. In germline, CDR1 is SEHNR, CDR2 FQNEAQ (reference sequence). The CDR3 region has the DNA TGTGCCAGCAGCTATCCCACGGCGGGACAGGGGGCCTATGGCTACACCTTC. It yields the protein CASSYPTAGQGAYGYTF.

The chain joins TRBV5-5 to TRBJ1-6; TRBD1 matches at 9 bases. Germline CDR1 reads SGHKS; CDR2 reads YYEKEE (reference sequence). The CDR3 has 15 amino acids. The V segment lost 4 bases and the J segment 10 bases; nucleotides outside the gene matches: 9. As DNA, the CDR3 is TGTGCCAGCAGCCGGTGGACAGGGGAGGGGTCACCCCTCCACTTT. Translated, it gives CASSRWTGEGSPLHF.

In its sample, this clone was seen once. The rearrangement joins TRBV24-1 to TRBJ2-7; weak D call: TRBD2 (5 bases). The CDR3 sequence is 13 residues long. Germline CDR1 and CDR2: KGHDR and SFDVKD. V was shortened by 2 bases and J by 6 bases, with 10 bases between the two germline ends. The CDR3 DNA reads TGTGCCACCAGTGATTCCCTCAGCGGCGAGCAGTACTTC. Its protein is CATSDSLSGEQYF.

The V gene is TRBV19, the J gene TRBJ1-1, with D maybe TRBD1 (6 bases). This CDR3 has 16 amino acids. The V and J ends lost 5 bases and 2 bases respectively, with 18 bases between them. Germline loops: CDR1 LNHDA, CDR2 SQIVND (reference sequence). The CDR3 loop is CASSSPRQASNTEAFF. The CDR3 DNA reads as TGTGCCAGTAGTTCCCCTCGACAGGCCTCCAACACTGAAGCTTTCTTT. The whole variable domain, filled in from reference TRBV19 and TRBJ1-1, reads DGGITQSPKYLFRKEGQNVTLSCEQNLNHDAMYWYRQDPGQGLRLIYYSQIVNDFQKGDIAEGYSVSREKKESFPLTVTSAQKNPTAFYLCASSSPRQASNTEAFFGQGTRLTVV.

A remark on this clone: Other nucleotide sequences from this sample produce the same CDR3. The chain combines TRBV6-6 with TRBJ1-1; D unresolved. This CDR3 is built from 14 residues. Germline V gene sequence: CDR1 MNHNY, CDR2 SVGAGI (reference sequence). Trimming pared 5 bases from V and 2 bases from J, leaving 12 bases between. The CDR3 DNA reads TGTGCCAGCAGTCCCCCGGGCGTCAACACTGAAGCTTTCTTT. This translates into CASSPPGVNTEAFF.

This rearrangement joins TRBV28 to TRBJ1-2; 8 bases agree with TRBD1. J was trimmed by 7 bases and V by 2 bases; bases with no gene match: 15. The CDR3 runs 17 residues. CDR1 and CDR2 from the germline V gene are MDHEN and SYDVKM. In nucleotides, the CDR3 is TGTGCCAGCAGTTTACTTCCCGGACAGGGACGTGATGGTGGCTACACCTTC. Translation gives CASSLLPGQGRDGGYTF.

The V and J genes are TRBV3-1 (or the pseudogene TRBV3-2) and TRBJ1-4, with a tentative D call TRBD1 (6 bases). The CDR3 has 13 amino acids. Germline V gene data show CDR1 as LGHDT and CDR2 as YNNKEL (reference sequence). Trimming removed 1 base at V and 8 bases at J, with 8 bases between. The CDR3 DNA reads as TGTGCCAGCAGCCAAGCAGGGGCGGAAAAACTGTTTTTT. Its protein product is CASSQAGAEKLFF.